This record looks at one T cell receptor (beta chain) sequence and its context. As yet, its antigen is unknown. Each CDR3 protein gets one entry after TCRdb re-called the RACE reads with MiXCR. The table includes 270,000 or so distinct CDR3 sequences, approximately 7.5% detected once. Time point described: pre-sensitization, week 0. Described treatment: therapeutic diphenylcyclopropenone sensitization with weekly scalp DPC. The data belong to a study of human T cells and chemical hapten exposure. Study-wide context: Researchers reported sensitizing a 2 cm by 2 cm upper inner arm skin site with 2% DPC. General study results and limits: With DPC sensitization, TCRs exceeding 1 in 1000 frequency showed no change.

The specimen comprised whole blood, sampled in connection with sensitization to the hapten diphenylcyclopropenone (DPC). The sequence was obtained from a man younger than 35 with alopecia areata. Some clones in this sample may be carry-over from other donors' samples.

The CDR3 spells CSVEGTGTLQETQYF. The CDR3 nucleotides read TGCAGCGTTGAGGGGACAGGGACCCTCCAAGAGACCCAGTACTTC. This chain joins TRBV29-1 and TRBJ2-5; 9 bases match TRBD1. Trimming took 3 bases from V and 1 from J; bases not matched to a gene: 6. CDR1 and CDR2 from the germline V gene are SQVTM and ANQGSEA. This CDR3 has 15 residues.